The T cell receptor beta chain under discussion was sequenced for a study of cytomegalovirus exposure and HLA in healthy donors. Study-level points and caveats: Per a later analysis, 15,000 to 20,000 TCR beta sequences showed association with HLA alleles at 0.05 false discovery rate. A missense DCLRE1C variant was associated with V- and J-gene trimming of TCR beta chains in a later analysis, and an independent cohort replicated the association. TRBV6-2, TRBV6-3 and some other V segments were excluded as indistinguishable.

Each donor's status was that of a healthy bone marrow donor. The PCR made use of 60 Vbeta and 13 Jbeta primers. Measured with immunoSEQ multiplex PCR; TCRdb has only the in-frame clones, and not every one. This table has around 150,000 clones, 82% appearing once. With respect to this clone: Antigen specificity is unknown.

Germline CDR1 MDHEN, CDR2 SYDVKM. The CDR3 covers 14 residues. This chain connects TRBV28 to TRBJ2-5; 8 bases fit TRBD1. The DNA end favors TRBJ2-7, so the J call may be wrong. The sequenced material came from PBMCs. The TCR comes from a male donor in good health and CMV-seropositive. The CDR3 bases are TGTGCCAGCAGTACAGGACAGGGTATCGACGAGCAGTACTTC. Amino acids: CASSTGQGIDEQYF.